The clone carrying this TCR beta chain was counted between two and nine times. Its antigen is currently unknown. The entry originates in a study of naive and memory T cell subsets. An equimolar mix of two oligonucleotides served as the beta constant-region primer for TRBC1 and TRBC2. Four rounds of PCR amplified the ligated cDNA using nested alpha and beta constant-region primers plus SP2. TCRdb fed the UMI-ligation and nested PCR reads into MiXCR, producing one record per CDR3 protein. There are 120,000 to 150,000 distinct CDR3 sequences in the sample; over 20% occur only once, and 0.09% to 0.13% lies in the top ten. Trimming removed 4 bases from V and 4 bases from J, with 17 bases in between. The CDR3 contains 15 residues. Germline-derived CDR1 and CDR2 are SGHRS and YFSETQ. The study, taken as a whole, reports: A few larger clonotypes appeared in naive repertoires, especially CD8, possibly memory cells re-expressing CD45RA.

The sequenced sample was naive CD4+ T cells from blood. The rearrangement links TRBV5-1 to TRBJ1-1; weak D call: TRBD1 (6 bases). The TCR comes from a human donor in good health. CDR3 in amino acids: CASSEEQGQGTEAFF. The CDR3 DNA follows: TGCGCCAGCAGCGAAGAACAGGGCCAGGGCACTGAAGCTTTCTTT.